This TCR beta chain was recorded in a study of blood T cell repertoires in COVID-19 (dated by TCRdb to 2018 to 2021). About the investigation overall: Samples from collaborators originated in the United States, Italy and Spain and spanned both the acute and convalescent phases of COVID-19. The prospective study material was composed of cDNA or gDNA derived from T cells, B-cell-depleted T cells, or PBMCs. Subjects who had been exposed to COVID-19, were actively infected with it, or had recovered from it provided the deeply sampled blood TCRbeta repertoires that made up the dataset. A freely available public database, intended as a resource for researchers studying the immune response to SARS-CoV-2, is where the repertoires were released. Samples were obtained from the ongoing ImmuneRACE study (first 160 participants) and from approximately 1,200 subjects provided by 6 global collaborators. A de-identified subject ID, COVID-19 status, age in years and sex were almost always included in the sample metadata. Where HLA class I and class II types were available, the types were taken from metadata supplied by the sample provider, not from assay-based typing.

The immunoSEQ Assay, a bias-controlled multiplex PCR, was used to amplify TCRbeta CDR3 regions from genomic DNA. In the authors' own workflow: Within the assay, amplification of reference gene primers was used to estimate how many nucleated cells each sample contained. To quantify the absolute abundance of each unique TCRbeta CDR3 rearrangement, sequence reads were collapsed and filtered. For each sample, productive Simpson clonality was calculated by taking the square root of Simpson's diversity index across productive rearrangements. As stored in TCRdb, this immuneACCESS dataset retains in-frame rearrangements with V and J assigned. A fraction of the clones does not appear; measured against another copy, unresolved V genes explain less than half of the discrepancy, and the remainder lacks a known reason. The DNA gave D and trimming, while V, J and clone size come from that table. The sample yields roughly 130,000 clones; roughly 81% were counted once. The biggest ten clones account for roughly 3.5% of the sample.

The paper as a whole reports these results and caveats: How much clinical and demographic metadata was included differed by source and by participant, and the metadata was provided uncurated.

In the case of this clone: The antigen it binds to is not known. No per-base quality is available; no much larger clone lies one base away.

In the prospective study, participants were roughly 18 to 90 years old, resided in fewer than 25 geographic areas of the United States, and were enrolled through a virtual design. In the prospective study, participants were assigned to cohorts based on the clinical history participants reported in a screening survey and a study questionnaire. Each participant in the prospective study had whole blood, serum and a nasopharyngeal or oropharyngeal swab collected by mobile phlebotomists. Participants in the prospective study had the option to provide additional blood draws and questionnaires over a roughly 2-month period. Prospective study blood samples were shipped either frozen or at room temperature before DNA extraction. Spanning cysteine to phenylalanine, the CDR3 consists of 10 amino acids. Just CDR3 DNA is preserved here, 30 bases in frame from base 1. Taken from the germline V gene (reference sequence), the CDR1 and CDR2 loops are MNHEY and SMNVEV. V and J are truncated by 7 bases and 8 bases respectively, leaving an intervening sequence of 8 bases.

The chain was built from TRBV27 and TRBJ1-2; the D segment could be TRBD1, given 5 matching bases. What was sequenced was PBMCs or T cells enriched from blood (not recorded which). The TCR originated in a woman in her fifties or sixties with acute COVID-19. Here is the DNA: TGTGCCAGCATCGGGGGAGGCTACACCTTC. Its protein reads: CASIGGGYTF.